The 18 T cell receptor beta chains below all came from one sample that was sequenced in a study of cytomegalovirus exposure and HLA in healthy donors. 13 Jbeta primers and 60 Vbeta primers were used for the PCR. Libraries were prepared by immunoSEQ multiplex PCR; TCRdb keeps only in-frame clonotypes and omits some of them. The table lists some 190,000 clones, 85% of them singletons. Material for sequencing was PBMCs. The receptors here all came from a boy aged 2-9 years in good health and CMV-seronegative.

This rearrangement joins TRBV19 to TRBJ1-1; TRBD1 is a possible D gene (5 bases). From germline, CDR1 is LNHDA and CDR2 SQIVND (reference sequence). The CDR3 consists of 13 residues. The ends were cut back, 7 bases at V and 3 bases at J, with 12 bases in the middle. This CDR3 reads CASKRGEDTEAFF. The CDR3 region has the DNA TGTGCCAGTAAACGGGGGGAGGACACTGAAGCTTTCTTT.

The rearrangement joins TRBV6-1 to TRBJ2-3; TRBD1 is a possible D gene (5 bases). Per the germline V gene, CDR1 is MNHNS and CDR2 is SASEGT. Trimming removed 1 base from V and 6 bases from J, with 14 bases in between. The CDR3 extends over 15 amino acids. DNA for the CDR3: TGTGCCAGCAGTGAAGTGGGCAGGGAACGGGATACGCAGTATTTT. Encoded protein: CASSEVGRERDTQYF.

V is TRBV2 and J is TRBJ2-7, with a tentative D call TRBD1 (5 bases). The length of the CDR3 is 14 residues. In germline, CDR1 is SNHLY, CDR2 FYNNEI. V was cut by 6 bases and J by 4 bases, with 16 bases left in between. CDR3 sequence: CASSPRTPPYEQYV. The CDR3 DNA reads TGTGCCAGCAGCCCGAGGACACCCCCTTACGAGCAGTACGTC.

V and J are TRBV27 and TRBJ2-3; no reliable D call. V lost 5 bases to trimming and J lost 2 bases, with 8 bases between them. This CDR3 region has 13 residues. The V gene's germline CDR1 is MNHEY and CDR2 SMNVEV (reference sequence). In DNA, the CDR3 is TGTGCCAGCAGTACATCGTTCACAGATACGCAGTATTTT. Protein sequence: CASSTSFTDTQYF.

V is TRBV7-8 and J is TRBJ2-7; D possibly corresponds to TRBD1 (7 bases). Germline CDR1 and CDR2: SGHVS and FQNEAQ. The CDR3 runs 14 residues. V lost 6 bases and J lost 1, with 13 bases in between. The CDR3 reads CASRFRGESYEQYF. The CDR3 nucleotides are TGTGCCAGCAGATTCAGGGGGGAGTCCTACGAGCAGTACTTC. Complete variable domain (other parts from reference TRBV7-8 and TRBJ2-7): GAGVSQSPRYKVAKRGQDVALRCDPISGHVSLFWYQQALGQGPEFLTYFQNEAQLDKSGLPSDRFFAERPEGSVSTLKIQRTQQEDSAVYLCASRFRGESYEQYFGPGTRLTVT.

This clone has just one count. The gene calls are TRBV27 and TRBJ1-4; D remains ambiguous. The V and J ends lost 4 bases and 6 bases respectively, with 15 bases between them. Germline CDR1 is MNHEY and CDR2 is SMNVEV (reference sequence). The length of the CDR3 is 15 residues. As DNA, the CDR3 is TGTGCCAGCAGTTCCCCCGGGGAGGGAGATGAAAAACTGTTTTTT. Protein: CASSSPGEGDEKLFF.

This chain joins TRBV13 and TRBJ1-5; tentatively, D is TRBD1 (5 bases). Trimming pared 5 bases from V and 0 bases from J, leaving 14 bases between. The germline CDR1 and CDR2 sequences are PRHDT and FYEKMQ (reference sequence). This CDR3 is built from 16 residues. The CDR3 nucleotides read TGTGCCAGCAGCCGAAACGGGAGGGGTAGCAATCAGCCCCAGCATTTT. Translated, it gives CASSRNGRGSNQPQHF.

Turning to this clone: A read error may account for a junction end that differs from germline. The V call is TRBV2, the J call TRBJ1-5, with TRBD1 as a possible D gene (6 bases). The CDR3 covers 17 residues. Germline lookup yields CDR1 SNHLY and CDR2 FYNNEI. The DNA for the CDR3 is TGTGCCAGCAGCGAAGTGAACAGGGAAAGTGGCAATCAGCCCCAGCATTTT. Its translation: CASSEVNRESGNQPQHF.

V gene TRBV5-1 combines with J gene TRBJ2-5; TRBD1 might be the D (6 bases). The CDR3 contains 16 residues. Trimming stripped 3 bases from V and 2 bases from J, with 17 bases between. CDR1 is SGHRS, CDR2 YFSETQ, per germline. The CDR3 DNA reads as TGCGCCAGCAGCTACACGGCCGGGACAAAACAAGAGACCCAGTACTTC. Translation: CASSYTAGTKQETQYF.

The chain has TRBV2 and TRBJ1-5, with D possibly matching TRBD1 (5 bases). Deletions cut 2 bases from V and 3 bases from J, with 14 bases between. From germline, CDR1 is SNHLY and CDR2 FYNNEI. This CDR3 has 16 residues. The CDR3 DNA sequence: TGTGCCAGCAGTGAACCTTTGGGGGGTGACAATCAGCCCCAGCATTTT. Its translation: CASSEPLGGDNQPQHF.

CDR3 protein: CASSLSGGELFF. CDR3 DNA sequence: TGCGCCAGCAGCTTGTCCGGCGGGGAGCTGTTTTTT. The V call is TRBV5-1, the J call TRBJ2-2; D uncertain. Germline V gene lookup returns CDR1 SGHRS and CDR2 YFSETQ. The CDR3 is 12 residues long. V lost 1 base, J lost 7 bases, and 5 bases lay in between.

This sequence joins TRBV4-1 and TRBJ1-2; D is unclear. Germline V CDR1 and CDR2: MGHRA, YSYEKL. The CDR3 has 14 amino acids. Between the trimmed V and J ends, which lost 1 base and 2 bases, there was a span of 8 bases. The chain's CDR3 is CASSQAGMNYGYTF. The CDR3 DNA reads TGCGCCAGCAGCCAAGCCGGGATGAACTATGGCTACACCTTC.

V is TRBV6-1 and J is TRBJ1-6, with TRBD1 as a possible D gene (5 bases). There are 13 residues in the CDR3. V lost 0 bases, J lost 17 bases, and 14 bases lay in between. Germline loops: CDR1 MNHNS, CDR2 SASEGT. In nucleotides, the CDR3 is TGTGCCAGCAGTGAAGCCGGGGGTATGGTATTCCACTTT. Its translation: CASSEAGGMVFHF.

V gene TRBV29-1 combines with J gene TRBJ1-1, with a tentative D call TRBD1 (6 bases). The germline V gene encodes CDR1 SQVTM and CDR2 ANQGSEA. The CDR3 has 13 amino acids. The V end lost 7 bases, the J end lost 10 bases, and 22 bases lay between the germline ends. DNA for the CDR3: TGCAGCGGGGGGCCGGGCCCGGGTGATGGAGCTTTCTTT. Its protein product is CSGGPGPGDGAFF. Using reference TRBV29-1 and TRBJ1-1 for the parts outside the CDR3, the full variable domain is SAVISQKPSRDICQRGTSLTIQCQVDSQVTMMFWYRQQPGQSLTLIATANQGSEATYESGFVIDKFPISRPNLTFSTLTVSNMSPEDSSIYLCSGGPGPGDGAFFGQGTRLTVV.

This sequence joins TRBV7-2 and TRBJ2-1, with 9 bases aligning to TRBD2. The trim removed 6 bases at V and 4 bases at J, leaving 7 bases unmatched. Germline values: CDR1 SGHTA, CDR2 FQGNSA. The CDR3 is 15 residues long. CDR3 coding DNA: TGTGCCAGCAGAAATAGGACTAGCGAGTACAATGAGCAGTTCTTC. Protein sequence: CASRNRTSEYNEQFF.

The chain joins TRBV7-9 to TRBJ2-7; perhaps TRBD1 as D (6 bases). The V gene lost 11 bases and the J gene lost 3 bases, with 20 bases spanning the gap. Germline V gene lookup returns CDR1 SEHNR and CDR2 FQNEAQ (reference sequence). The CDR3 totals 14 residues. CDR3 region: CAGSKTGVIYEQYF. In nucleotides, the CDR3 is TGTGCCGGCTCGAAGACAGGAGTCATCTACGAGCAGTACTTC.

The chain combines TRBV2 with TRBJ1-1, with TRBD1 matching over 9 bases. This CDR3 has 15 residues. Germline V gene sequence: CDR1 SNHLY, CDR2 FYNNEI. J lost 5 bases, V lost 7 bases, and 11 bases had no gene match. The CDR3 loop reads CASILGTGSVTEAFF. The CDR3 DNA reads TGTGCCAGCATTCTAGGGACAGGGAGTGTAACTGAAGCTTTCTTT.

This CDR3 is CASSQVPGQGPSNVQYF. The CDR3 nucleotides read TGCGCCAGCAGCCAAGTACCGGGACAGGGACCTTCGAATGTGCAGTATTTT. The chain couples TRBV4-1 to TRBJ2-3, with 9 bases that match TRBD1. This CDR3 spans 17 amino acids. Germline-derived CDR1 and CDR2 are MGHRA and YSYEKL. With V trimmed by 1 base and J by 11 bases, 16 bases remained unmatched.